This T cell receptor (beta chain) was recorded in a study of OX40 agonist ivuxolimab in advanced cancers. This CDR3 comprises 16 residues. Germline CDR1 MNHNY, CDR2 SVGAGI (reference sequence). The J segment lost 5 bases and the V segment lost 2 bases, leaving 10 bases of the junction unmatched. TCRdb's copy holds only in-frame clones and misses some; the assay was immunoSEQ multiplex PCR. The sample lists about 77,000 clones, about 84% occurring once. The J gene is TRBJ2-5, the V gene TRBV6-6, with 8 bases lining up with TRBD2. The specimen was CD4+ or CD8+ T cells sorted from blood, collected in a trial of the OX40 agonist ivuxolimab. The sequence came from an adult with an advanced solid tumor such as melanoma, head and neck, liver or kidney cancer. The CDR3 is CASSYGRAGVRETQYF. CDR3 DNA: TGTGCCAGCAGTTACGGGAGAGCGGGAGTAAGGGAGACCCAGTACTTC.